A single sample gave rise to the 9 T cell receptor beta chains below, sequenced in a study of blood T cell repertoires in COVID-19 (dated by TCRdb to 2020 to 2021). The library came from the immunoSEQ multiplex PCR assay. Imported from immuneACCESS, the table was reduced by TCRdb to in-frame sequences with V and J called. These copies leave out some clones; in studies compared against another copy, an unresolved V gene accounts for under half, and the cause of the remainder is not known. The table for this sample lists more than 200,000 clones; about nine tenths of them were counted only once. Of the sample, more than 9% is held by the ten largest clones. The sequencing input was peripheral blood. The origin of the receptors is a middle-aged man with COVID-19, enrolled during active disease.

V is TRBV5-1 and J is TRBJ2-7; maybe TRBD1 (6 bases). The CDR3 spans 13 residues. Trimming took off 4 bases at V and 6 bases at J, with 14 bases between the two ends. Per the germline V gene, CDR1 is SGHRS and CDR2 is YFSETQ. The CDR3 DNA reads TGCGCCAGCAGCCAACAACAGGGATCCGAGCAGTACTTC. Encoded protein: CASSQQQGSEQYF.

The chain uses TRBV6-5 and TRBJ1-2; 9 bases match TRBD1. Per the germline V gene, CDR1 is MNHEY and CDR2 is SVGAGI. J gave up 4 bases and V 1 base, and 7 bases lay outside the gene matches. CDR3 size: 16 residues. CDR3 loop: CASSYWGDREPYGYTF. In DNA, the CDR3 is TGTGCCAGCAGTTACTGGGGGGACAGGGAACCCTATGGCTACACCTTC.

The CDR3 loop is CASSLGRGAKGELFF. The CDR3 DNA reads TGTGCCAGCAGTTTAGGGCGGGGGGCCAAAGGGGAGCTGTTTTTT. The genes are TRBV28 and TRBJ2-2; 8 bases agree with TRBD2. Germline lookup yields CDR1 MDHEN and CDR2 SYDVKM. The CDR3 has 15 residues. Trimming at V came to 2 bases and at J to 8 bases, leaving 7 bases not matched to a gene.

The chain recombines TRBV12-3 or TRBV12-4 with TRBJ1-2; D call uncertain. Trimming took 7 bases from V and 4 from J, leaving 13 bases between them. The CDR3 contains 13 residues. CDR3 DNA: TGTGCCAGCACCCTTTCTCCAGGCTATGGCTACACCTTC. As protein: CASTLSPGYGYTF.

The V gene is TRBV6-2 or TRBV6-3, the J gene TRBJ2-3, with D tentatively TRBD2 (6 bases). The CDR3 is 14 amino acids. Germline-derived CDR1 and CDR2 are MNHEY and SVGEGT. With 6 bases removed from V and 1 base from J, the gap between germline ends came to 11 bases. CDR3 coding DNA: TGTGCCAGCAGCACTACTAGCCGCACAGATACGCAGTATTTT. This gives the protein CASSTTSRTDTQYF.

The V call is TRBV30, the J call TRBJ2-3; 7 bases align to TRBD1. V was pared by 0 bases and J by 5 bases, with 8 bases of the junction left unmatched. Germline V gene lookup returns CDR1 GTSNPN and CDR2 SVGIG (reference sequence). This CDR3 contains 15 residues. The DNA for the CDR3 is TGTGCCTGGAGTGTACCTGCAGGGGGTGGAGATACGCAGTATTTT. Its protein is CAWSVPAGGGDTQYF.

The CDR3 spells CASSLGGASTDTQYF. DNA of the CDR3: TGTGCCAGCAGCTTAGGAGGAGCTAGCACAGATACGCAGTATTTT. V gene TRBV7-9 combines with J gene TRBJ2-3, with D hard to call. The V gene's germline CDR1 is SEHNR and CDR2 FQNEAQ (reference sequence). This CDR3 region has 15 residues. The V gene lost 1 base and the J gene lost 0 bases, with 8 bases spanning the gap.

This clone was observed once. This chain connects TRBV20-1 to TRBJ2-1; possible D gene TRBD2, 6 bases. V dropped 3 bases and J dropped 5 bases, with 14 bases sitting between them. Germline V CDR1 and CDR2: DFQATT, SNEGSKA (reference sequence). The CDR3 has 14 amino acids. CDR3 protein: CSASTSGLHNEQFF. CDR3 bases: TGCAGTGCTAGTACGTCGGGACTCCACAATGAGCAGTTCTTC.

CDR3 in amino acids: CASRLPGNEAFF. The CDR3, as DNA: TGTGCCAGCAGGCTTCCGGGGAACGAAGCTTTCTTT. This chain connects TRBV5-4 to TRBJ1-1; D not certain. Trimming shortened V by 5 bases and J by 8 bases, and 13 bases separated the two germline ends. This CDR3 spans 12 amino acids. CDR1 and CDR2 from the germline V gene are SGHNT and YYREEE (reference sequence).